This record looks at one T cell receptor beta chain sequence and its context. This sample was taken from a study of blood T cell repertoires in COVID-19. The CDR3 runs 14 residues. The J segment lost 6 bases and the V segment lost 4 bases, leaving 7 bases of the junction unmatched. Germline V gene lookup returns CDR1 MNHEY and CDR2 SMNVEV (reference sequence). This table comes from immunoSEQ multiplex PCR, and its TCRdb copy is limited to in-frame clones, with some not included. The repertoire has roughly 200,000 clones, just under 80% of them found once; the top ten carry 2.5% to 3.5%. The V and J genes are TRBV27 and TRBJ2-7, with 9 bases lining up with TRBD1. The material sequenced was peripheral blood. The origin of this receptor is a woman at least 80 years old with active or convalescent COVID-19. The chain's CDR3 is CASSSRTGAGEQYF. Here the CDR3 DNA reads TGTGCCAGCAGTTCCAGGACAGGGGCGGGCGAGCAGTACTTC.